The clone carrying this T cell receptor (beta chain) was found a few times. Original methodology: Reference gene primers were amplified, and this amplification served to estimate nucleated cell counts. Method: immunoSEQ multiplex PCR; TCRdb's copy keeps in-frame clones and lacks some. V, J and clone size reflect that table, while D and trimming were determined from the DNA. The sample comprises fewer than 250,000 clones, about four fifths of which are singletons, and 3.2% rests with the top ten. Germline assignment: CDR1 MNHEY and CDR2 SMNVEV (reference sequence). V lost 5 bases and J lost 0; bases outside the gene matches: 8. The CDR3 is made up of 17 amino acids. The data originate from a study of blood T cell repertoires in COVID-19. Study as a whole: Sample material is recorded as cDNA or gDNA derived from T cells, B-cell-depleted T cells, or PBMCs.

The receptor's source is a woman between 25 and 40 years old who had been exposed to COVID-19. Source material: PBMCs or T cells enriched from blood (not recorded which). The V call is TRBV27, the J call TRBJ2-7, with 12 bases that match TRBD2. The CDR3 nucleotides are TGTGCCAGCAGTAAACTAGCGGGGGGTTCCAACTCCTACGAGCAGTACTTC. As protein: CASSKLAGGSNSYEQYF.